This T cell receptor (beta chain) was sequenced during a study of blood T cell repertoires in COVID-19. In the study overall: The United States, Italy and Spain provided the acute and convalescent COVID-19 samples. T cells, B-cell-depleted T cells, or PBMCs provided the cDNA or gDNA that served as material.

CDR1 and CDR2 from the germline V gene are SGDLS and YYNGEE. With 4 bases removed from V and 8 bases from J, the gap between germline ends came to 16 bases. The CDR3 is 15 amino acids. In the original workflow: Estimated nucleated cell counts came from reference gene primer amplification. Generated by immunoSEQ multiplex PCR, the TCRdb table keeps only in-frame clones and is missing some. That table gives V, J and clone size, and the DNA gave D and trimming. The top ten hold 11% of the sample, which has 150,000 to 200,000 clones, more than 80% seen once. The sequence came from a human donor in a cohort sampled during active COVID-19. This chain joins TRBV9 and TRBJ1-6; TRBD1 is a possible D gene (5 bases). The sequenced sample consisted of peripheral blood. CDR3 region: CASSPGGTLDSPLHF. The CDR3 DNA is TGTGCCAGCAGCCCCGGGGGAACACTGGATTCACCCCTCCACTTT.